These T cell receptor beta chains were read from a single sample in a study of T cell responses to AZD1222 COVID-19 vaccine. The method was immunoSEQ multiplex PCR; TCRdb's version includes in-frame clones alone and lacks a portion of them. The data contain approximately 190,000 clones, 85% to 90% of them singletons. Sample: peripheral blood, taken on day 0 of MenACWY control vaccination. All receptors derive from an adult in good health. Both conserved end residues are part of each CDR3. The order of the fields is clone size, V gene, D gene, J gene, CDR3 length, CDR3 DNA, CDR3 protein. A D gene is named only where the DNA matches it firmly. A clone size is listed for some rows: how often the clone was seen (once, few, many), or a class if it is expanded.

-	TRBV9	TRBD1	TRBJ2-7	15	TGTGCCAGCAGCGAGGGACAGACCGCCTCCTACGAGCAGTACTTC	CASSEGQTASYEQYF
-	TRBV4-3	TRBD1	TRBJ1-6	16	TGCGCCAGCAGCCAAGATCCCGGGACAGGGACTTCACCCCTCCACTTT	CASSQDPGTGTSPLHF
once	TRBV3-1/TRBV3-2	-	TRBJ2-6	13	TGTGCCAGCAGCCAGGAAGGGGCCAACGTCCTGACTTTC	CASSQEGANVLTF
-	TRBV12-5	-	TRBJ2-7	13	TGTGCTAGTGCTCAGGGGCCCTCCTACGAGCAGTACTTC	CASAQGPSYEQYF
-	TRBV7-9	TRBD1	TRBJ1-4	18	TGTGCCAGCAGCTTAGATGCAGGGGGCGCGAGGACTAATGAAAAACTGTTTTTT	CASSLDAGGARTNEKLFF
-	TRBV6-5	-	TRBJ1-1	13	TGTGCCAGCAGTTACTCAAGCGCCCAGGAAGCTTTCTTT	CASSYSSAQEAFF
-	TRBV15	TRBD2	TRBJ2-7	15	TGTGCCACCAGCAGAGATCTAGCGGGAGCCGGCGAGCAGTACTTC	CATSRDLAGAGEQYF
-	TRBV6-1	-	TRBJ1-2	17	TGTGCCAGCAGTGAATATGTTGGACTTGGAGCTAACTATGGCTACACCTTC	CASSEYVGLGANYGYTF
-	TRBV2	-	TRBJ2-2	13	TGTGCCAGCAGTGTAACGAACACCGGGGAGCTGTTTTTT	CASSVTNTGELFF
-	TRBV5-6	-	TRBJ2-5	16	TGTGCCAGCAGCTTTATGGGGACGATCCATCAAGAGACCCAGTACTTC	CASSFMGTIHQETQYF
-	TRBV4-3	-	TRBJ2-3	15	TGCGCCAGCAGCCAAGCACTAGGCGTCACAGATACGCAGTATTTT	CASSQALGVTDTQYF
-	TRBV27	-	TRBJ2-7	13	TGTGCCAGCAGTTTATCCATCCACTACGAGCAGTACTTC	CASSLSIHYEQYF
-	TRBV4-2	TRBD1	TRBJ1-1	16	TGTGCCAGCAGCGGGCGGACAGGGGCCTTGAACACTGAAGCTTTCTTT	CASSGRTGALNTEAFF
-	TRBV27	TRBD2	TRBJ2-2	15	TGTGCCAGCAGTTTATTAGCGGGTTACACCGGGGAGCTGTTTTTT	CASSLLAGYTGELFF
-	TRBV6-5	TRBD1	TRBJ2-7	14	TGTGCCAGCAGGCTAGGACAGGACGCCTACGAGCAGTACTTC	CASRLGQDAYEQYF
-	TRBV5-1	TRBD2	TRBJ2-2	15	TGCGCCAGCAGCCTGGGACTAGCGGGAGCCGGGGAGCTGTTTTTT	CASSLGLAGAGELFF
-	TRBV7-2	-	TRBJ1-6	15	TGTGCCAGCAGCGCGATTGGACAGAATAATTCACCCCTCCACTTT	CASSAIGQNNSPLHF
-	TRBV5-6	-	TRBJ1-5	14	TGTGCCAGCAGCTTTGCAGGAGGCAATCAGCCCCAGCATTTT	CASSFAGGNQPQHF
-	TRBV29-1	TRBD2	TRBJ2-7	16	TGCAGCGTTGAAGAGGGTAGAAGCGGGGATACCTACGAGCAGTACTTC	CSVEEGRSGDTYEQYF
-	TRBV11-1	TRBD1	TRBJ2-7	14	TGTGCCAGCAGCTCAGCCGGGACAGGGATCGAGCAGTACTTC	CASSSAGTGIEQYF
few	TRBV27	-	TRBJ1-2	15	TGTGCCAGCAGTACGAGGTGGCAGGCGTGGGATGGCTACACCTTC	CASSTRWQAWDGYTF
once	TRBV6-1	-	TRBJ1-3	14	TGTGCCAGCAGTGAATTGGGGGCTGGAAACACCATATATTTT	CASSELGAGNTIYF
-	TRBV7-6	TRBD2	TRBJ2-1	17	TGTGCCAGCAGCTTAGTGTCGGTAGCGGGAGGCCACAATGAGCAGTTCTTC	CASSLVSVAGGHNEQFF
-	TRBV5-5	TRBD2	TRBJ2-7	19	TGTGCCAGCAGCCATCCTGGACTAGCGGGAGTAACAAGCTCCTACGAGCAGTACTTC	CASSHPGLAGVTSSYEQYF
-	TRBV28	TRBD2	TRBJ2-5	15	TGTGCCAGCAGTTTTAGGTCTAGCGGGGAAGAGACCCAGTACTTC	CASSFRSSGEETQYF
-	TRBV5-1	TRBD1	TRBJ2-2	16	TGCGCCAGCAGCTCCGGGACAGGGATCGGGACCGGGGAGCTGTTTTTT	CASSSGTGIGTGELFF
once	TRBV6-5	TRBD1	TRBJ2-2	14	TGTGCCAGCAGTACAGGGGGCATCTCCGGGGAGCTGTTTTTT	CASSTGGISGELFF
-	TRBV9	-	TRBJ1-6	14	TGTGCCAGCAGCGTAGGAACTTCTCAGTCACCCCTCCACTTT	CASSVGTSQSPLHF
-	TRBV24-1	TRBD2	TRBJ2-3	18	TGTGCCACCAGTGATTCCCCCACCGGACTAGCGGCCGCAGATACGCAGTATTTT	CATSDSPTGLAAADTQYF
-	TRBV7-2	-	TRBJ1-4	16	TGTGCCAGCAGCTTATATGGGGGGATCACTAATGAAAAACTGTTTTTT	CASSLYGGITNEKLFF
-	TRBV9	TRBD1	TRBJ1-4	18	TGTGCCAGCAGCGGAGGACAGGTTGGACTCACAACTAATGAAAAACTGTTTTTT	CASSGGQVGLTTNEKLFF
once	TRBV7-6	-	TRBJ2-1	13	TGTGCCAGCAGCTTAGCGGCCAACAATGAGCAGTTCTTC	CASSLAANNEQFF
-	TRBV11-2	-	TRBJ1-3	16	TGTGCCAGCAGCCCTCCAGGGGTGATGGAGAAGTACACCATATATTTT	CASSPPGVMEKYTIYF
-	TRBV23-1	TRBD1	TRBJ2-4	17	TGCGCCAGCAGTCAATTCTCAGGGGGCCCTGCCAAAAACATTCAGTACTTC	CASSQFSGGPAKNIQYF
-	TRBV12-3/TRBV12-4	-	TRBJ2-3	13	TGTGCCAGCAGTTCAGGGGTGGCAGATACGCAGTATTTT	CASSSGVADTQYF
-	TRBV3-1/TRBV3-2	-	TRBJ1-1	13	TGTGCCAGCAGCCTAGGGACAAACACTGAAGCTTTCTTT	CASSLGTNTEAFF
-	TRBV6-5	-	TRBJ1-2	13	TGTGCCAGCAGTTATCCCTCTGGTGGCGGCTACACCTTC	CASSYPSGGGYTF
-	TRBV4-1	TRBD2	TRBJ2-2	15	TGCGCCAGCAGCCAAGAGTCGGGGGGGTCCGGGGAGCTGTTTTTT	CASSQESGGSGELFF
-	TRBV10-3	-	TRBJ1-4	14	TGTGCCAGCAGAAACCGGGAGTTTAATGAAAAACTGTTTTTT	CASRNREFNEKLFF
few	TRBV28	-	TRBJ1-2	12	TGTGCCAGCAGTTTATCCGACTATGGCTACACCTTC	CASSLSDYGYTF
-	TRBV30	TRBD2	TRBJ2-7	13	TGTGCCTGGAGTAGGGGGACTAGCGCCGAGCAGTACTTC	CAWSRGTSAEQYF
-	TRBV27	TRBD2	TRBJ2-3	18	TGTGCCAGCAGTTTATCTAGCGGGAGGGCCTACGGCACAGATACGCAGTATTTT	CASSLSSGRAYGTDTQYF
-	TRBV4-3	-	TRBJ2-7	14	TGCGCCAGCAGCCAAGAAGCAGGCGCCTACGAGCAGTACTTC	CASSQEAGAYEQYF
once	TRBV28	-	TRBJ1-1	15	TGTGCCAGCAGTTTTGCGCAGGCAATGAACACTGAAGCTTTCTTT	CASSFAQAMNTEAFF
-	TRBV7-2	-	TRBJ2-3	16	TGTGCCAGCAGCTTAGAACTAGAGGGGGGGACAGATACGCAGTATTTT	CASSLELEGGTDTQYF
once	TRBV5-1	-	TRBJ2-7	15	TGCGCCAGCAGCGAACAGGGTTCTGGCTCCTACGAGCAGTACTTC	CASSEQGSGSYEQYF
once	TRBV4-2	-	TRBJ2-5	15	TGTGCCAGCAGCCCCCAGGAGTCCAGCCAAGAGACCCAGTACTTC	CASSPQESSQETQYF
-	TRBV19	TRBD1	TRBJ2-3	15	TGTGCCAGTAGATCCCCGGGACAGGGCCCAGATACGCAGTATTTT	CASRSPGQGPDTQYF
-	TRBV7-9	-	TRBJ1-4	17	TGTGCCAGCAGCCATAGGGGACCGAGTGGTGGCGGGGAAAAACTGTTTTTT	CASSHRGPSGGGEKLFF